Shown below are 8 T cell receptor beta chains from a single sample sequenced in a study of control samples from healthy donors and cancer patients. Produced via immunoSEQ multiplex PCR; TCRdb's table is partial and in-frame only. This table holds about 150,000 clones, approximately 91% found once. The specimen was blood. The source of these receptors is a middle-aged woman in good health.

This chain links TRBV13 with TRBJ2-7; D may be TRBD2 (6 bases). Trimming took off 7 bases at V and 2 bases at J, with 15 bases between the two ends. This CDR3 has 14 residues. Germline V gene sequence: CDR1 PRHDT, CDR2 FYEKMQ (reference sequence). The CDR3: CASTMWGVPYEQYF. DNA for the CDR3: TGTGCCAGCACGATGTGGGGGGTTCCCTACGAGCAGTACTTC.

V gene TRBV3-1 (or the pseudogene TRBV3-2) combines with J gene TRBJ2-3; 11 positions agree with TRBD2. The germline CDR1 and CDR2 sequences are LGHDT and YNNKEL (reference sequence). This CDR3 is built from 16 residues. After removal of 1 base from V and 1 base from J, the junction contained 1 base not matched to a gene. CDR3 bases: TGTGCCAGCAGCCAAGTTAGCGGGAGGGGCACAGATACGCAGTATTTT. Translation: CASSQVSGRGTDTQYF.

The chain employs TRBV6-6 and TRBJ1-5; possible D gene TRBD1, 5 bases. The CDR3 contains 14 residues. The germline V gene encodes CDR1 MNHNY and CDR2 SVGAGI (reference sequence). V was cut by 6 bases and J by 3 bases, with 12 bases left in between. DNA of the CDR3: TGTGCCAGCAGACCGGACACATACAATCAGCCCCAGCATTTT. Amino acid sequence: CASRPDTYNQPQHF.

The rearrangement links TRBV6-5 to TRBJ2-5, with 7 bases that match TRBD1. The V and J ends lost 8 bases and 1 base, in that order; junction bases with no gene match: 4. CDR3 length equals 13 residues. CDR1 and CDR2 from the germline V gene are MNHEY and SVGAGI. CDR3 protein: CASLDRSQETQYF. The CDR3, as DNA: TGTGCCAGCTTGGACAGGAGCCAAGAGACCCAGTACTTC.

This chain links TRBV14 with TRBJ1-1; D not certain. From germline, CDR1 is SGHDN and CDR2 FVKESK. This CDR3 contains 15 residues. The V end lost 0 bases, the J end lost 8 bases, and 16 bases lay between the germline ends. CDR3 nucleotides: TGTGCCAGCAGCCAAGATACGGGAAGTTCGTGGGAAGCTTTCTTT. It encodes CASSQDTGSSWEAFF.

The chain is built from TRBV27 and TRBJ1-2; D unclear. This CDR3 region has 12 residues. The V gene's germline CDR1 is MNHEY and CDR2 SMNVEV (reference sequence). Trimming stripped 8 bases from V and 7 bases from J, with 14 bases between. CDR3 sequence: CASDVIPLGYTF. For the CDR3, the DNA is TGTGCCAGCGACGTTATACCCCTTGGCTACACCTTC.

This chain uses TRBV27 with TRBJ1-2; D unclear. Trimming took off 8 bases at V and 0 bases at J, with 10 bases between the two ends. The V gene's germline CDR1 is MNHEY and CDR2 SMNVEV (reference sequence). This CDR3 comprises 13 residues. CDR3 region: CASVQLANYGYTF. DNA of the CDR3: TGTGCCAGCGTGCAGTTAGCTAACTATGGCTACACCTTC.

The gene calls are TRBV4-2 and TRBJ1-1; D unclear. The CDR3 totals 13 residues. Germline CDR1 LGHNA, CDR2 YNFKEQ. V was pared by 4 bases and J by 7 bases, with 13 bases between. The DNA of the CDR3 is TGTGCCAGCAGCCCAAAGGTAGAGGGTGAAGCTTTCTTT. Translating it yields CASSPKVEGEAFF.